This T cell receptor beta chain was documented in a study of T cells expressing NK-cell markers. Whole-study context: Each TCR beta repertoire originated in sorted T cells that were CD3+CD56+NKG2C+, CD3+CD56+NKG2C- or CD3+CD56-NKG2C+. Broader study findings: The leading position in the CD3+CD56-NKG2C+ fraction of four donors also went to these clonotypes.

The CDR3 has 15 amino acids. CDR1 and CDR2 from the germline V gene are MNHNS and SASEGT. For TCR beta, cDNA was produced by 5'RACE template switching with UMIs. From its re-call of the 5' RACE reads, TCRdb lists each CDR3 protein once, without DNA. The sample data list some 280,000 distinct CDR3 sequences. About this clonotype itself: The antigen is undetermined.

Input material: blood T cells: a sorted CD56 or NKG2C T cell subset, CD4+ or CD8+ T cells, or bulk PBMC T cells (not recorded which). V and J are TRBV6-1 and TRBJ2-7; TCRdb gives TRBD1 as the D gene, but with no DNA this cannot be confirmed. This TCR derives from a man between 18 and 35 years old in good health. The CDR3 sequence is CASSPLGGSSYEQYF.